These 23 T cell receptor beta chains were sequenced from one sample in a study of cytomegalovirus exposure and HLA in healthy donors. The PCR had 60 Vbeta and 13 Jbeta primers. Profiled with immunoSEQ multiplex PCR; TCRdb holds only in-frame clones, not every one. The sample has about 280,000 clones, over 85% seen once. The sequencing sample was made of PBMCs. These receptors originate from a woman in her late teens or twenties in good health and CMV-seronegative.

V gene TRBV29-1 combines with J gene TRBJ1-1; no clear D. Trimming left V 7 bases short and J 1 base short, with 13 bases between. The germline CDR1 and CDR2 sequences are SQVTM and ANQGSEA. This CDR3 comprises 13 residues. The CDR3 DNA sequence: TGCAGCGCCGAAATGACACAGAACACTGAAGCTTTCTTT. This gives the protein CSAEMTQNTEAFF.

V gene TRBV5-1 combines with J gene TRBJ2-2; 10 bases are shared with TRBD2. J gave up 5 bases and V 4 bases, and 11 bases lay outside the gene matches. Germline V CDR1 and CDR2: SGHRS, YFSETQ. The CDR3 runs 17 residues. The CDR3 loop reads CASSPDTGTSETGELFF. The CDR3 DNA is TGCGCCAGCAGCCCGGACACCGGGACTAGCGAAACCGGGGAGCTGTTTTTT.

The chain links TRBV2 to TRBJ1-2; 10 nucleotides line up with TRBD1. Unmatched junction bases numbered 7, after V lost 5 bases and J lost 7 bases. The CDR3 runs 14 residues. Germline loops: CDR1 SNHLY, CDR2 FYNNEI. CDR3 in amino acids: CASSRDRGLGGYTF. Written as DNA, the CDR3 is TGTGCCAGCAGTAGGGACAGGGGTTTGGGTGGCTACACCTTC.

The gene calls are TRBV27 and TRBJ2-1; tentative D call: TRBD2 (6 bases). In germline, CDR1 is MNHEY, CDR2 SMNVEV (reference sequence). V lost 5 bases, J lost 0 bases, and 14 bases lay in between. The CDR3 covers 16 residues. CDR3 bases: TGTGCCAGCAGTGCAAGACTAGGAAGCTCCTACAATGAGCAGTTCTTC. Protein product: CASSARLGSSYNEQFF.

As DNA, the CDR3 is TGTGCCAGCAGGGAATCAAATCAGTTCTTC. This translates into CASRESNQFF. This chain uses TRBV6-1 with TRBJ2-1; D not resolved. The germline V gene encodes CDR1 MNHNS and CDR2 SASEGT. The V end was cut by 6 bases, the J end by 13 bases, with 10 bases between. The CDR3 contains 10 residues.

The rearrangement uses TRBV19 and TRBJ1-5; D not certain. This CDR3 has 15 amino acids. CDR1 and CDR2 (germline): LNHDA, SQIVND (reference sequence). V dropped 9 bases and J dropped 1 base, with 16 bases sitting between them. The CDR3 protein is CARAPSRKSNQPQHF. The DNA of the CDR3 is TGTGCCAGAGCACCCAGCAGGAAAAGCAATCAGCCCCAGCATTTT. The full variable domain, its missing parts supplied by reference TRBV19 and TRBJ1-5, is DGGITQSPKYLFRKEGQNVTLSCEQNLNHDAMYWYRQDPGQGLRLIYYSQIVNDFQKGDIAEGYSVSREKKESFPLTVTSAQKNPTAFYLCARAPSRKSNQPQHFGDGTRLSIL.

This clone has a single count. This sequence joins TRBV5-4 and TRBJ2-3, with 8 nucleotides matching TRBD1. CDR3 size: 13 residues. V gave up 3 bases and J gave up 3 bases; unmatched junction bases: 0. Germline CDR1 reads SGHNT; CDR2 reads YYREEE (reference sequence). The CDR3 DNA is TGTGCCAGCAGCTGGACAGGGACAGATACGCAGTATTTT. Its protein product is CASSWTGTDTQYF. Together with reference TRBV5-4 and TRBJ2-3, the CDR3 gives the full variable domain: ETGVTQSPTHLIKTRGQQVTLRCSSQSGHNTVSWYQQALGQGPQFIFQYYREEENGRGNFPPRFSGLQFPNYSSELNVNALELDDSALYLCASSWTGTDTQYFGPGTRLTVL.

The rearrangement joins TRBV4-1 to TRBJ2-7; D is unclear. This CDR3 is built from 15 residues. V shed 4 bases and J shed 0 bases, with 13 bases lying between them. Germline assignment: CDR1 MGHRA and CDR2 YSYEKL. The CDR3 region is CASSPTGSSSYEQYF. In nucleotides, the CDR3 is TGCGCCAGCAGCCCCACCGGGTCTAGCTCCTACGAGCAGTACTTC.

This chain uses TRBV6-5 with TRBJ2-7; D gene ambiguous. The V end was cut by 0 bases, the J end by 3 bases, with 12 bases between. This CDR3 comprises 15 residues. Germline-derived CDR1 and CDR2 are MNHEY and SVGAGI. The CDR3 DNA reads TGTGCCAGCAGTTACTCACGGGTCGACCTCTACGAGCAGTACTTC. As protein: CASSYSRVDLYEQYF.

This chain uses TRBV6-1 with TRBJ2-7; the match to TRBD1 covers 8 bases. CDR3 size: 14 residues. From germline, CDR1 is MNHNS and CDR2 SASEGT. V dropped 1 base and J dropped 1; count of bases not matched to a gene: 0. CDR3 sequence: CASSEGTGSYEQYF. The CDR3, as DNA: TGTGCCAGCAGTGAAGGGACAGGGTCCTACGAGCAGTACTTC.

This clone was observed once. The chain employs TRBV30 and TRBJ1-5; 7 bases match TRBD1. The CDR3 runs 14 residues. Looked up from germline, CDR1 is GTSNPN and CDR2 is SVGIG (reference sequence). V shed 5 bases, J shed 1 base, and the junction held 5 bases outside the gene matches. CDR3 amino acids: CAWSTGNSNQPQHF. The CDR3 coding sequence is TGTGCCTGGTCGACAGGGAACAGCAATCAGCCCCAGCATTTT.

V gene TRBV7-2 combines with J gene TRBJ1-1; D unclear. CDR3 length equals 15 residues. Trimming removed 1 base from V and 1 base from J, with 10 bases in between. Per the germline V gene, CDR1 is SGHTA and CDR2 is FQGNSA. The CDR3 sequence: CASSLDFSENTEAFF. CDR3 in DNA: TGTGCCAGCAGCTTAGACTTTTCTGAGAACACTGAAGCTTTCTTT.

The chain has TRBV27 and TRBJ2-1, with TRBD2 matching 12 bases. Losses at the gene ends were 5 bases for V and 6 bases for J; bases not matched to a gene: 11. CDR3 size: 17 residues. Germline CDR1 and CDR2: MNHEY and SMNVEV (reference sequence). The CDR3 spells CASSPKGLAGPPNEQFF. The CDR3 DNA follows: TGTGCCAGCAGTCCGAAGGGACTAGCGGGTCCCCCCAATGAGCAGTTCTTC.

The genes are TRBV19 and TRBJ1-2; a possible D gene is TRBD1 (6 bases). CDR1 is LNHDA and CDR2 is SQIVND in the germline V gene (reference sequence). The V gene lost 6 bases and the J gene lost 0 bases, with 17 bases spanning the gap. The CDR3 length is 16 residues. The CDR3 is CASSPQGGAANYGYTF. As DNA, the CDR3 is TGTGCCAGTAGCCCCCAAGGGGGGGCCGCTAACTATGGCTACACCTTC.

This rearrangement joins TRBV6-4 to TRBJ2-3; TRBD2 aligns across 7 bases. Germline CDR1 and CDR2: MRHNA and SNTAGT. This CDR3 region has 15 residues. With 4 bases clipped from V and 0 bases from J, the junction kept 4 bases outside the gene matches. CDR3 loop: CASSVGGTSTDTQYF. As DNA, the CDR3 is TGTGCCAGCAGTGTGGGGGGGACTAGCACAGATACGCAGTATTTT.

V usage is TRBV5-1 and J usage is TRBJ2-1, with 12 bases aligning to TRBD2. The CDR3 runs 15 residues. V was clipped by 0 bases and J by 12 bases; unmatched bases: 7. Looked up from germline, CDR1 is SGHRS and CDR2 is YFSETQ. CDR3 nucleotides: TGCGCCAGCAGCTTGGAGCTAGCGGGGGGGCCGGGGCAGTTCTTC. Translating it yields CASSLELAGGPGQFF. The full variable domain, completed using reference TRBV5-1 and TRBJ2-1, is KAGVTQTPRYLIKTRGQQVTLSCSPISGHRSVSWYQQTPGQGLQFLFEYFSETQRNKGNFPGRFSGRQFSNSRSEMNVSTLELGDSALYLCASSLELAGGPGQFFGPGTRLTVL.

The chain links TRBV5-1 to TRBJ2-5, with TRBD1 identical over 9 bases. The J call may not be correct, given that the DNA end is closer to TRBJ2-7. The CDR3 contains 15 residues. Germline V gene data show CDR1 as SGHRS and CDR2 as YFSETQ. CDR3 sequence: CASSSTGTGSYEQYF. Written as DNA, the CDR3 is TGCGCCAGCAGCTCAACCGGGACAGGGAGCTACGAGCAGTACTTC.

V gene TRBV7-2 combines with J gene TRBJ1-1; 8 bases agree with TRBD1. The CDR3 loop spans 15 amino acids. Germline V gene sequence: CDR1 SGHTA, CDR2 FQGNSA. The trim removed 5 bases at V and 2 bases at J, leaving 7 bases unmatched. CDR3 residues: CASSPRTGHNTEAFF. CDR3 nucleotides: TGTGCCAGCAGCCCCAGGACAGGGCATAACACTGAAGCTTTCTTT.

The CDR3 DNA reads TGTGCCAGTAACTCTCCCGCAGGGGGAGGTCAGCCCCAGCATTTT. Translation gives CASNSPAGGGQPQHF. The chain carries TRBV19 and TRBJ1-5, with 7 bases fitting TRBD1. Germline V gene data show CDR1 as LNHDA and CDR2 as SQIVND (reference sequence). V gave up 7 bases and J gave up 6 bases; unmatched junction bases: 12. The CDR3 is 15 residues long.

The chain carries TRBV10-3 and TRBJ2-1; TRBD2 matches at 12 bases. This CDR3 comprises 18 residues. The V gene end was trimmed by 6 bases and the J gene end by 0 bases; junction bases not matched to a gene: 9. Germline CDR1 and CDR2: ENHRY and SYGVKD. CDR3 region: CAIRVGASGGASYNEQFF. In DNA form, the CDR3 reads TGTGCCATCAGGGTGGGAGCTAGCGGGGGGGCCTCCTACAATGAGCAGTTCTTC.

V usage is TRBV15 and J usage is TRBJ1-4; TRBD1 agrees at 7 bases. The germline V gene encodes CDR1 LNHNV and CDR2 YYDKDF (reference sequence). The CDR3 spans 14 residues. V lost 0 bases, J lost 10 bases, and 5 bases stayed unmatched. In DNA, the CDR3 is TGTGCCACCAGCAGAGATCGACAGGGAGGAAAACTGTTTTTT. Translated: CATSRDRQGGKLFF.

V is TRBV11-1 and J is TRBJ2-3; TRBD2 aligns across 13 bases. The CDR3 is made up of 19 amino acids. Per the germline V gene, CDR1 is SGHAT and CDR2 is FQDESV (reference sequence). J was trimmed by 11 bases and V by 1 base; bases with no gene match: 18. CDR3 in DNA: TGTGCCAGCAGCTTAGTGGGAGGACTAGCGGGGGTCCAAGGAGCAGGGCAGTATTTT. Translating it yields CASSLVGGLAGVQGAGQYF.

J is TRBJ1-3 and V is TRBV2, with TRBD1 as a possible D gene (6 bases). Germline V gene sequence: CDR1 SNHLY, CDR2 FYNNEI. CDR3 length equals 14 residues. Trimming took 6 bases from V and 4 from J, leaving 13 bases between them. The CDR3 DNA reads as TGTGCCAGCAGCGACAGGTTGTGGGGAAACACCATATATTTT. It translates to CASSDRLWGNTIYF.